Below, 10 T cell receptor beta chains from the same sample are listed, as sequenced in a study of blood T cell repertoires in COVID-19. Sequencing was performed with immunoSEQ multiplex PCR; in TCRdb, only in-frame clones are kept and a portion is missing. The sample has roughly 350,000 clones, 88% seen once. Sequenced sample: peripheral blood. The receptor source for this set is a woman between 50 and 59 years old with active or convalescent COVID-19.

The V call is TRBV5-1, the J call TRBJ2-3, with TRBD2 identical over 9 bases. CDR3 length equals 19 residues. CDR1 and CDR2 (germline): SGHRS, YFSETQ. Germline trimming cut 0 bases from V and 2 bases from J; bases unmatched to any gene: 13. The CDR3 DNA sequence: TGCGCCAGCAGCTTGGGTATGGCGGGAGGGACGACTTACACAGATACGCAGTATTTT. It translates to CASSLGMAGGTTYTDTQYF.

The chain uses TRBV11-2 and TRBJ1-5; possibly TRBD1 for D (6 bases). This CDR3 contains 15 residues. CDR1 and CDR2 (germline): SGHAT, FQNNGV. With 4 bases removed from V and 2 bases from J, the gap between germline ends came to 12 bases. Written as DNA, the CDR3 is TGTGCCAGCAGCTCTGGACAGAGGGGCAATCAGCCCCAGCATTTT. Its translation: CASSSGQRGNQPQHF.

J is TRBJ2-7 and V is TRBV7-2; D is unclear. Trimming removed 0 bases from V and 4 bases from J, with 10 bases in between. This CDR3 comprises 14 residues. Germline V gene lookup returns CDR1 SGHTA and CDR2 FQGNSA. In nucleotides, the CDR3 is TGTGCCAGCAGCTTAGCGGCCGGAGAATACGAGCAGTACTTC. Protein sequence: CASSLAAGEYEQYF.

The chain has TRBV7-2 and TRBJ1-1; 9 nucleotides agree with TRBD1. The junction had 6 bases not matched to a gene; V was cut back by 6 bases and J by 1 base. The CDR3 is made up of 15 amino acids. Germline V gives CDR1 SGHTA, CDR2 FQGNSA. CDR3 in DNA: TGTGCCAGCAGGCGTAGACAGGGGGGGAACACTGAAGCTTTCTTT. As protein: CASRRRQGGNTEAFF. Full variable domain (missing parts from reference TRBV7-2 and TRBJ1-1): GAGVSQSPSNKVTEKGKDVELRCDPISGHTALYWYRQSLGQGLEFLIYFQGNSAPDKSGLPSDRFSAERTGGSVSTLTIQRTQQEDSAVYLCASRRRQGGNTEAFFGQGTRLTVV.

V gene TRBV11-2 combines with J gene TRBJ2-1, with 10 bases that match TRBD2. V gave up 5 bases and J gave up 8 bases; unmatched junction bases: 9. The CDR3 extends over 15 amino acids. Germline V gene lookup returns CDR1 SGHAT and CDR2 FQNNGV. The CDR3: CASSLGPSGSYEQFF. Here the CDR3 DNA reads TGTGCCAGCAGCCTGGGTCCTAGCGGGAGCTATGAGCAGTTCTTC.

The rearrangement uses TRBV4-2 and TRBJ2-2; 11 bases are shared with TRBD2. Germline loops: CDR1 LGHNA, CDR2 YNFKEQ. The CDR3 loop spans 15 amino acids. Losses at the gene ends were 3 bases for V and 9 bases for J; bases not matched to a gene: 6. The DNA for the CDR3 is TGTGCCAGCAGCCAGGGACTAGCGGAGGGGCGGGAGCTGTTTTTT. Its translation is CASSQGLAEGRELFF.

The V call is TRBV28, the J call TRBJ1-5; TRBD1 might be the D (6 bases). The CDR3 runs 15 residues. V was trimmed by 4 bases and J by 2 bases, leaving 12 bases between them. Germline V CDR1 and CDR2: MDHEN, SYDVKM. For the CDR3, the DNA is TGTGCCAGCAGTTCTTTGGCAGGGGGCAATCAGCCCCAGCATTTT. Amino acid sequence: CASSSLAGGNQPQHF.

V gene TRBV5-6 combines with J gene TRBJ2-1; 10 nucleotides align to TRBD2. There are 15 residues in the CDR3. Germline CDR1 and CDR2: SGHDT and YYEEEE. Unmatched junction bases numbered 6, after V lost 2 bases and J lost 7 bases. The CDR3 sequence: CASSFRASGGNEQFF. The CDR3 coding sequence is TGTGCCAGCAGCTTTCGGGCTAGCGGGGGTAATGAGCAGTTCTTC.

This clone was seen once. The J gene is TRBJ2-5, the V gene TRBV20-1, with 10 nucleotides matching TRBD2. CDR3 size: 15 residues. Germline CDR1 reads DFQATT; CDR2 reads SNEGSKA (reference sequence). J gave up 2 bases and V 3 bases, and 6 bases lay outside the gene matches. In nucleotides, the CDR3 is TGCAGTGCTAGTCCGACTAGCGGGTTACAAGAGACCCAGTACTTC. Its translation: CSASPTSGLQETQYF.

The rearrangement links TRBV4-1 to TRBJ2-1; 10 bases match TRBD2. There are 19 residues in the CDR3. Germline values: CDR1 MGHRA, CDR2 YSYEKL. The V gene end was trimmed by 0 bases and the J gene end by 7 bases; junction bases not matched to a gene: 15. CDR3 DNA: TGCGCCAGCAGCCAAGATGGGGCTAGCGGGAGAACCATTATTAATGAGCAGTTCTTC. This codes for CASSQDGASGRTIINEQFF.